The 27 T cell receptor beta chains below were found in one sample sequenced in a study of cytomegalovirus exposure and HLA in healthy donors. The PCR ran on 60 Vbeta and 13 Jbeta primers. This table comes from immunoSEQ multiplex PCR, and its TCRdb copy is limited to in-frame clones, with some not included. The sample has roughly 100,000 clones; over 55% are singletons. Material for sequencing was PBMCs. The receptors shown here come from a female donor in good health and CMV-seronegative.

In its sample, this clone was seen a few times. V and J are TRBV10-2 and TRBJ2-1; the match to TRBD2 covers 8 bases. V lost 8 bases to trimming and J lost 9 bases; unmatched junction nucleotides: 12. The CDR3 has 14 residues. The V gene's germline CDR1 is WSHSY and CDR2 SAAADI. Written as DNA, the CDR3 is TGCGCCAGCTCCCTTTCGGGAGGGTGGGGTGAGCAGTTCTTC. Its protein product is CASSLSGGWGEQFF.

CDR3 sequence (DNA): TGTGCCAGCAGTCCTAGCGGGAGATTCTCCTACAATGAGCAGTTCTTC. Its protein product is CASSPSGRFSYNEQFF. This rearrangement joins TRBV27 to TRBJ2-1; the match to TRBD2 covers 10 bases. The CDR3 runs 16 residues. V lost 5 bases and J lost 0; bases outside the gene matches: 4. Germline CDR1 and CDR2: MNHEY and SMNVEV (reference sequence).

This rearrangement joins TRBV7-2 to TRBJ2-7, with 9 bases lining up with TRBD2. Per germline, CDR1 SGHTA and CDR2 FQGNSA. This CDR3 is 15 amino acids long. Trimming removed 2 bases from V and 5 bases from J; junction bases left unmatched: 7. Here the CDR3 reads CASSLSAGGPNEQYF. The CDR3 DNA reads TGTGCCAGCAGCTTAAGTGCGGGAGGGCCGAACGAGCAGTACTTC.

The V gene is TRBV10-2, the J gene TRBJ2-1, with D perhaps matching TRBD2 (5 bases). The CDR3 has 13 residues. From germline, CDR1 is WSHSY and CDR2 SAAADI. Trimming took off 2 bases at V and 10 bases at J, with 12 bases between the two ends. In DNA form, the CDR3 reads TGCGCCAGCAGTGAGACCGCTAGCCCCGAGCAGTTCTTC. Amino acid sequence: CASSETASPEQFF.

This chain links TRBV6-4 with TRBJ2-2; 10 positions match TRBD2. CDR1 is MRHNA and CDR2 is SNTAGT in the germline V gene. With V trimmed by 4 bases and J by 4 bases, 6 bases remained unmatched. CDR3 length: 16 amino acids. The CDR3 loop reads CASSAASGSGTGELFF. In DNA form, the CDR3 reads TGTGCCAGCAGTGCAGCTAGCGGGAGTGGCACCGGGGAGCTGTTTTTT.

This clone was detected only a few times. CDR3 coding DNA: TGTGCCACCAGCAGAGGACAGAATGAAAAACTGTTTTTT. Translation gives CATSRGQNEKLFF. The chain couples TRBV15 to TRBJ1-4; TRBD1 is a possible D gene (5 bases). CDR1 is LNHNV, CDR2 YYDKDF, per germline (reference sequence). The CDR3 runs to 13 residues. V lost 1 base and J lost 5, with 5 bases in between.

The rearrangement uses TRBV27 and TRBJ2-1; TRBD2 might be the D (6 bases). The CDR3 spans 14 residues. Between the trimmed V and J ends, which lost 9 bases and 10 bases, there was a span of 22 bases. Germline V CDR1 and CDR2: MNHEY, SMNVEV (reference sequence). The CDR3 region is CASGQAGPIGEQFF. Here the CDR3 DNA reads TGTGCCAGTGGTCAGGCGGGACCCATCGGGGAGCAGTTCTTC.

V gene TRBV28 combines with J gene TRBJ1-2; perhaps TRBD1 as D (6 bases). The germline V and J ends were trimmed by 3 bases and 4 bases, with 15 bases remaining between them. In germline, CDR1 is MDHEN, CDR2 SYDVKM. The CDR3 has 15 residues. The CDR3: CASSFSGRGTYGYTF. The DNA of the CDR3 is TGTGCCAGCAGTTTTTCGGGAAGGGGGACCTATGGCTACACCTTC.

The gene calls are TRBV28 and TRBJ2-7; a possible D gene is TRBD1 (5 bases). Germline V CDR1 and CDR2: MDHEN, SYDVKM. V lost 3 bases, J lost 5 bases, and 14 bases lay in between. The CDR3 extends over 14 amino acids. The CDR3 DNA reads as TGTGCCAGCAGTTTGCCAGGTGGGGCTCACGAGCAGTACTTC. Amino acid sequence: CASSLPGGAHEQYF.

The CDR3 DNA sequence: TGCAGCGTGACAGCTAGCTCCTACGAGCAGTACTTC. This sequence encodes CSVTASSYEQYF. The rearrangement joins TRBV29-1 to TRBJ2-7, with TRBD1 as a possible D gene (5 bases). The V gene's germline CDR1 is SQVTM and CDR2 ANQGSEA. The CDR3 extends over 12 amino acids. V shed 6 bases and J shed 0 bases, with 9 bases lying between them.

The chain is built from TRBV7-2 and TRBJ2-1, with 10 positions matching TRBD2. Germline trimming cut 1 base from V and 8 bases from J; bases unmatched to any gene: 11. Germline V gene data show CDR1 as SGHTA and CDR2 as FQGNSA. This CDR3 comprises 17 residues. The CDR3: CASSLEVAGGSSDEQFF. CDR3 nucleotide sequence: TGTGCCAGCAGCTTAGAAGTAGCGGGAGGTAGCAGCGATGAGCAGTTCTTC.

This clone was seen a few times. The V gene is TRBV29-1, the J gene TRBJ1-1, with D possibly matching TRBD1 (5 bases). Germline CDR1 SQVTM, CDR2 ANQGSEA. The CDR3 length is 12 residues. V was clipped by 7 bases and J by 1 base, with 10 bases between them. CDR3 nucleotide sequence: TGCAGCGCAAGACAGACGAACACTGAAGCTTTCTTT. Translated, it gives CSARQTNTEAFF. The whole variable domain, remainder taken from reference TRBV29-1 and TRBJ1-1, is SAVISQKPSRDICQRGTSLTIQCQVDSQVTMMFWYRQQPGQSLTLIATANQGSEATYESGFVIDKFPISRPNLTFSTLTVSNMSPEDSSIYLCSARQTNTEAFFGQGTRLTVV.

This sequence joins TRBV7-6 and TRBJ2-3, with a possible D match to TRBD2 (5 bases). This CDR3 contains 15 residues. V gave up 4 bases and J gave up 3 bases, with 14 bases separating them. CDR1 is SGHVS, CDR2 FNYEAQ, per germline. CDR3 nucleotide sequence: TGTGCCAGCAGCTCATTAGCGTCAGTGACAGATACGCAGTATTTT. Encoded protein: CASSSLASVTDTQYF.

The rearrangement uses TRBV30 and TRBJ2-7; possible D gene TRBD2, 6 bases. The CDR3 covers 13 residues. The germline CDR1 and CDR2 sequences are GTSNPN and SVGIG (reference sequence). Trimming took off 2 bases at V and 5 bases at J, with 13 bases between the two ends. This CDR3 is CAWSWGESDEQYF. Written as DNA, the CDR3 is TGTGCCTGGAGTTGGGGGGAGTCTGACGAGCAGTACTTC.

The CDR3, as DNA: TGTGCCAGCAGCGTAGCAGGGCCTTACAATGAGCAGTTCTTC. This sequence encodes CASSVAGPYNEQFF. The rearrangement joins TRBV9 to TRBJ2-1; TRBD1 is a possible D gene (5 bases). The CDR3 runs to 14 residues. The V end was cut by 0 bases, the J end by 4 bases, with 8 bases between. The germline CDR1 and CDR2 sequences are SGDLS and YYNGEE.

V usage is TRBV7-9 and J usage is TRBJ2-1; 8 bases fit TRBD1. The CDR3 extends over 15 amino acids. Trimming took 5 bases from V and 8 from J; bases not matched to a gene: 11. Germline CDR1 SEHNR, CDR2 FQNEAQ (reference sequence). DNA of the CDR3: TGTGCCAGCAGCGCAGACAGGGGTGGAGTGGATGAGCAGTTCTTC. It codes for CASSADRGGVDEQFF.

This clone was counted a few times. The rearrangement joins TRBV14 to TRBJ2-3, with TRBD2 matching over 9 bases. V shed 4 bases and J 1 base; nucleotides not matched to a gene: 3. The CDR3 extends over 15 amino acids. The germline gives CDR1 SGHDN, CDR2 FVKESK. CDR3 amino acids: CASSLKRGGTDTQYF. In nucleotides, the CDR3 is TGTGCCAGCAGCCTCAAGCGGGGGGGCACAGATACGCAGTATTTT.

The CDR3 DNA reads TGTGCCAGCAGCCAACCTAGCGGGAGCGGCCAAGAGACCCAGTACTTC. This encodes CASSQPSGSGQETQYF. The rearrangement uses TRBV14 and TRBJ2-5; 10 nucleotides match TRBD2. CDR3 length: 16 residues. V lost 2 bases, J lost 1 base, and 4 bases stayed unmatched. Germline CDR1 and CDR2: SGHDN and FVKESK.

V is TRBV6-5 and J is TRBJ2-3; 7 bases are shared with TRBD1. Germline V lookup: CDR1 MNHEY, CDR2 SVGAGI. The CDR3 is made up of 14 amino acids. The V and J ends lost 6 bases and 2 bases, in that order; junction bases with no gene match: 5. This CDR3 is CASRPDRATDTQYF. CDR3 DNA: TGTGCCAGCAGGCCCGACAGGGCCACAGATACGCAGTATTTT.

The V and J genes are TRBV15 and TRBJ2-3; D gene uncertain. Germline loops: CDR1 LNHNV, CDR2 YYDKDF (reference sequence). The V end was cut by 1 base, the J end by 9 bases, with 8 bases between. CDR3 length: 12 amino acids. The CDR3 spells CATSRGDTTQYF. CDR3 nucleotides: TGTGCCACCAGCAGAGGAGACACAACGCAGTATTTT.

The genes are TRBV7-9 and TRBJ1-2; 9 bases fit TRBD1. The CDR3 is made up of 19 amino acids. Germline-derived CDR1 and CDR2 are SEHNR and FQNEAQ (reference sequence). The V segment lost 11 bases and the J segment 0 bases; nucleotides outside the gene matches: 22. CDR3 in DNA: TGTGCCGGCCAGGGAGCGGCGCGGACAGGGGCCCCAGCTAACTATGGCTACACCTTC. Its translation is CAGQGAARTGAPANYGYTF.

J is TRBJ2-7 and V is TRBV7-8, with D possibly being TRBD2 (6 bases). The germline V and J ends were trimmed by 5 bases and 3 bases, with 8 bases remaining between them. The CDR3 length is 12 residues. Germline V gene lookup returns CDR1 SGHVS and CDR2 FQNEAQ. CDR3 region: CASSPTSYEQYF. In nucleotides, the CDR3 is TGTGCCAGCAGCCCGACTAGCTACGAGCAGTACTTC. Looking up the rest from reference TRBV7-8 and TRBJ2-7 gives the full variable domain: GAGVSQSPRYKVAKRGQDVALRCDPISGHVSLFWYQQALGQGPEFLTYFQNEAQLDKSGLPSDRFFAERPEGSVSTLKIQRTQQEDSAVYLCASSPTSYEQYFGPGTRLTVT.

This clone appeared a single time. The rearrangement uses TRBV7-9 and TRBJ2-2, with 10 bases identical to TRBD2. The CDR3 sequence is 15 residues long. Germline V CDR1 and CDR2: SEHNR, FQNEAQ (reference sequence). V lost 3 bases to trimming and J lost 6 bases; unmatched junction nucleotides: 4. The CDR3, as DNA: TGTGCCAGCAGCTTTCTAGCGGGAGTACCCGGGGAGCTGTTTTTT. This translates into CASSFLAGVPGELFF.

A few counts support this clone. This chain uses TRBV11-1 with TRBJ1-1; no definite D call. The V and J ends lost 2 bases and 4 bases respectively, with 14 bases between them. CDR3 length: 15 residues. Germline CDR1 and CDR2: SGHAT and FQDESV (reference sequence). The CDR3 is CASSLLTGEFTEAFF. The DNA of the CDR3 is TGTGCCAGCAGCTTATTGACGGGAGAGTTCACTGAAGCTTTCTTT.

The chain couples TRBV11-2 to TRBJ2-3, with D perhaps TRBD2 (6 bases). The CDR3 totals 16 residues. Germline V CDR1 and CDR2: SGHAT, FQNNGV. The V and J ends lost 3 bases and 0 bases respectively, with 13 bases between them. The CDR3 sequence is CASSLPGAPSTDTQYF. The CDR3 nucleotides read TGTGCCAGCAGCTTGCCGGGAGCACCTAGCACAGATACGCAGTATTTT.

The chain combines TRBV5-1 with TRBJ2-1; weak D call: TRBD2 (5 bases). In germline, CDR1 is SGHRS, CDR2 YFSETQ. Trimming shortened V by 0 bases and J by 7 bases, and 8 bases separated the two germline ends. The CDR3 loop spans 13 amino acids. The CDR3 spells CASSLGLSNEQFF. CDR3 nucleotides: TGCGCCAGCAGCTTGGGACTATCGAATGAGCAGTTCTTC.

The rearrangement uses TRBV5-1 and TRBJ2-4; 14 positions agree with TRBD2. The junction had 7 bases not matched to a gene; V was cut back by 7 bases and J by 7 bases. Germline V CDR1 and CDR2: SGHRS, YFSETQ. The CDR3 extends over 15 amino acids. This CDR3 reads CASRLAGGAENIQYF. The CDR3 nucleotides are TGCGCCAGCCGACTAGCGGGAGGGGCGGAGAACATTCAGTACTTC.